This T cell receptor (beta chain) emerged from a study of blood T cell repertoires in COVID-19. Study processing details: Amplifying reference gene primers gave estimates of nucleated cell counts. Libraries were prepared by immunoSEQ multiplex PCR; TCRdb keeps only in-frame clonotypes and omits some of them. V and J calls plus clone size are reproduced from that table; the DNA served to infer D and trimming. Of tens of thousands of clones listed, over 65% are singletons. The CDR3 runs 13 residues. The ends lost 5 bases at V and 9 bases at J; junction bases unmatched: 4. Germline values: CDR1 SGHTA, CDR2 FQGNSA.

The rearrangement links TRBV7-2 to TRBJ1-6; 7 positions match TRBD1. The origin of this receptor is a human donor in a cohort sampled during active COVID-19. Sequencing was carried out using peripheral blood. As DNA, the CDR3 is TGTGCCAGCAGCAAGGACAGGCGTTCACCCCTCCACTTT. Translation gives CASSKDRRSPLHF. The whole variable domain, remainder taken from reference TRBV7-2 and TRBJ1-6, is GAGVSQSPSNKVTEKGKDVELRCDPISGHTALYWYRQSLGQGLEFLIYFQGNSAPDKSGLPSDRFSAERTGGSVSTLTIQRTQQEDSAVYLCASSKDRRSPLHFGNGTRLTVT.